The 23 T cell receptor beta chains reported below all come from one sample, sequenced in a study of blood T cells in healthy people across ages. Combining a sample-barcoded 5' primer with a J-beta primer mix, a second PCR ran for roughly 7 to 11 cycles. MiXCR, run by TCRdb on the 5' RACE reads, gives a single entry per CDR3 protein. This sample carries fewer than 600,000 distinct CDR3 sequences, about 27% of them seen once, and the ten largest clones take under 4.5%. In addition, the sample was reused for a study of T cells of mothers and their children.

The sequencing sample was made of blood. The receptors were sampled from a boy younger than 10 in good health.

This clonotype was counted a single time. This chain uses TRBV27 with TRBJ2-1, with D uncertain. Germline CDR1 reads MNHEY; CDR2 reads SMNVEV (reference sequence). This CDR3 region has 16 residues. The germline V and J ends were trimmed by 7 bases and 7 bases, with 23 bases remaining between them. The CDR3 bases are TGTGCCAGCACCGCCCTCCCGGACCGAGGACCAAATGAGCAGTTCTTC. This sequence encodes CASTALPDRGPNEQFF.

This clonotype showed up just a few times. The V gene is TRBV7-9, the J gene TRBJ1-1, with D unresolved. V shed 5 bases and J shed 2 bases, with 12 bases lying between them. In germline, CDR1 is SEHNR, CDR2 FQNEAQ (reference sequence). The CDR3 is made up of 14 amino acids. The CDR3, as DNA: TGTGCCAGCAGCCCTGAGGCTTCCAACACTGAAGCTTTCTTT. It yields the protein CASSPEASNTEAFF. The complete variable domain, with remaining parts taken from reference TRBV7-9 and TRBJ1-1, reads DTGVSQNPRHKITKRGQNVTFRCDPISEHNRLYWYRQTLGQGPEFLTYFQNEAQLEKSRLLSDRFSAERPKGSFSTLEIQRTEQGDSAMYLCASSPEASNTEAFFGQGTRLTVV.

The rearrangement joins TRBV5-1 to TRBJ2-7; 10 nucleotides line up with TRBD2. Looked up from germline, CDR1 is SGHRS and CDR2 is YFSETQ. The junction had 6 bases not matched to a gene; V was cut back by 1 base and J by 5 bases. CDR3 length: 15 amino acids. In nucleotides, the CDR3 is TGCGCCAGCAGCTTGCGAGCGGGAGGGTTTGACGAGCAGTACGTC. Protein sequence: CASSLRAGGFDEQYV.

This chain uses TRBV20-1 with TRBJ1-3; weak D call: TRBD1 (5 bases). Germline CDR1 and CDR2: DFQATT and SNEGSKA (reference sequence). The CDR3 extends over 13 amino acids. The V end lost 5 bases, the J end lost 4 bases, and 12 bases lay between the germline ends. The CDR3 spells CSALRGWGNTIYF. The CDR3, as DNA: TGCAGTGCTTTACGGGGGTGGGGAAACACCATATATTTT.

The sample holds a few counts of this clonotype. This chain links TRBV12-3 or TRBV12-4 with TRBJ2-3; D is tentatively TRBD1 or TRBD2 (5 bases each). V was cut by 6 bases and J by 4 bases, with 20 bases left in between. CDR3 length equals 16 residues. The CDR3 bases are TGTGCCAGCAGCCCCGGGACGCTTCGTAGAGCAGATACGCAGTATTTT. Its translation: CASSPGTLRRADTQYF.

This clonotype appeared a few times. V usage is TRBV6-6 and J usage is TRBJ1-1; D gene unclear. V was trimmed by 2 bases and J by 8 bases, leaving 9 bases between them. Germline lookup yields CDR1 MNHNY and CDR2 SVGAGI (reference sequence). The CDR3 runs to 12 residues. The CDR3 here is CASSYPPVEAFF. In DNA, the CDR3 is TGTGCCAGCAGTTACCCCCCGGTGGAAGCTTTCTTT.

The chain combines TRBV29-1 with TRBJ2-5, with D maybe TRBD2 (6 bases). V gave up 5 bases and J gave up 7 bases, with 17 bases separating them. This CDR3 spans 13 amino acids. Looked up from germline, CDR1 is SQVTM and CDR2 is ANQGSEA. As DNA, the CDR3 is TGCAGCGTTCAAGGGGAGGCCCGTGGGACCCAGTACTTC. Its translation: CSVQGEARGTQYF.

In DNA form, the CDR3 reads TGCGCCAGCAGCTTCGGCGGGCCCTCCTACAATGAGCAGTTCTTC. It specifies CASSFGGPSYNEQFF. The V call is TRBV5-1, the J call TRBJ2-1, with a weak D call TRBD2 (5 bases). V was pared by 2 bases and J by 0 bases, with 9 bases between. Germline CDR1 is SGHRS and CDR2 is YFSETQ. CDR3 length: 15 residues.

This clonotype was observed a few times. The CDR3 coding sequence is TGTGCCAGCAGCTTAGGTGGGGATAGGAATCAGCCCCAGCATTTT. Translated, it gives CASSLGGDRNQPQHF. This chain links TRBV7-9 with TRBJ1-5; D is undetermined. The CDR3 contains 15 residues. CDR1 and CDR2 from the germline V gene are SEHNR and FQNEAQ (reference sequence). The V end lost 1 base, the J end lost 4 bases, and 11 bases lay between the germline ends.

The rearrangement uses TRBV20-1 and TRBJ2-7, with D maybe TRBD1 (6 bases). The CDR3 covers 15 residues. Germline V gene data show CDR1 as DFQATT and CDR2 as SNEGSKA (reference sequence). The V gene lost 1 base and the J gene lost 1 base, with 14 bases spanning the gap. The CDR3 region is CSARGGQVPSYEQYF. CDR3 nucleotides: TGCAGTGCTAGAGGGGGGCAGGTACCTTCCTACGAGCAGTACTTC.

This clonotype occurred a few times. The chain links TRBV25-1 to TRBJ2-1; 10 bases align to TRBD2. Looked up from germline, CDR1 is MGHDK and CDR2 is SYGVNS. This CDR3 region has 12 residues. The V gene end was trimmed by 4 bases and the J gene end by 13 bases; junction bases not matched to a gene: 4. CDR3 loop: CASSASGRIQFF. For the CDR3, the DNA is TGTGCCAGCAGTGCTAGCGGGAGAATTCAGTTCTTC.

The chain recombines TRBV15 with TRBJ2-1; D uncertain. The CDR3 spans 12 residues. V was cut by 0 bases and J by 6 bases, with 3 bases left in between. CDR1 LNHNV and CDR2 YYDKDF come from the germline V gene (reference sequence). CDR3 in amino acids: CATSREGNEQFF. As DNA, the CDR3 is TGTGCCACCAGCAGAGAAGGCAATGAGCAGTTCTTC.

There are a few counts of this clonotype. The chain combines TRBV19 with TRBJ2-4, with 8 bases lining up with TRBD2. Germline V lookup: CDR1 LNHDA, CDR2 SQIVND (reference sequence). The CDR3 totals 14 residues. The V gene end was trimmed by 5 bases and the J gene end by 3 bases; junction bases not matched to a gene: 3. Written as DNA, the CDR3 is TGTGCCAGTAGTTCAAGCGGGGGCAAAAACATTCAGTACTTC. Protein sequence: CASSSSGGKNIQYF.

The chain uses TRBV7-2 and TRBJ2-2; D may match TRBD1 or TRBD2 (7 bases each). Germline loops: CDR1 SGHTA, CDR2 FQGNSA. The CDR3 has 16 residues. V lost 3 bases and J lost 4, with 15 bases in between. The CDR3 reads CASSLLRGGSTGELFF. The CDR3 DNA reads TGTGCCAGCAGCTTGCTCAGGGGGGGGTCCACCGGGGAGCTGTTTTTT.

The chain combines TRBV6-2 or TRBV6-3 with TRBJ2-1; 8 bases agree with TRBD2. The DNA end is a closer match to TRBJ2-7, so the J assignment may be wrong. Germline V lookup: CDR1 MNHEY, CDR2 SVGEGT. This CDR3 is built from 16 residues. CDR3 in amino acids: CASSLVGSGVPYEQYF. As DNA, the CDR3 is TGTGCCAGCAGCTTGGTGGGTAGCGGGGTTCCCTACGAGCAGTACTTC.

The chain couples TRBV28 to TRBJ2-2, with 7 positions matching TRBD1. Germline loops: CDR1 MDHEN, CDR2 SYDVKM. Trimming removed 5 bases from V and 5 bases from J; junction bases left unmatched: 5. The CDR3 extends over 14 amino acids. CDR3 nucleotides: TGTGCCAGCAGTCGGGGACAGTTTACCGGGGAGCTGTTTTTT. This codes for CASSRGQFTGELFF.

This clonotype appeared a few times. This chain connects TRBV7-6 to TRBJ1-1; tentative D call: TRBD1 (6 bases). Trimming removed 7 bases from V and 1 base from J, with 10 bases in between. The CDR3 totals 13 residues. Germline V lookup: CDR1 SGHVS, CDR2 FNYEAQ. CDR3 sequence reads: CASTRGPNTEAFF. The CDR3 DNA reads as TGTGCCAGCACACGGGGGCCGAACACTGAAGCTTTCTTT.

The chain recombines TRBV20-1 with TRBJ2-7, with 12 positions matching TRBD1. Germline V CDR1 and CDR2: DFQATT, SNEGSKA (reference sequence). This CDR3 has 14 amino acids. V was pared by 2 bases and J by 6 bases, with 5 bases of the junction left unmatched. The CDR3 DNA is TGCAGTGCTAGACCTCGGGACAGGGGGCGCGAGCAGTACTTC. This codes for CSARPRDRGREQYF.

This clonotype came up a few times. J is TRBJ2-2 and V is TRBV11-2, with D possibly TRBD1 on 5 matching bases. Germline assignment: CDR1 SGHAT and CDR2 FQNNGV. Trimming took off 3 bases at V and 3 bases at J, with 23 bases between the two ends. The CDR3 is made up of 19 amino acids. The CDR3 region has the DNA TGTGCCAGCAGCTTGTCCGACAGCATACTCGATACGGACACCGGGGAGCTGTTTTTT. Its protein is CASSLSDSILDTDTGELFF.

This clonotype was observed a few times. The chain couples TRBV5-1 to TRBJ2-5; D might be TRBD1 (6 bases). The CDR3 has 14 amino acids. In germline, CDR1 is SGHRS, CDR2 YFSETQ. Between the trimmed V and J ends, which lost 3 bases and 1 base, there was a span of 10 bases. CDR3 nucleotide sequence: TGCGCCAGCAGCTACCGGACAGCCCAAGAGACCCAGTACTTC. This sequence encodes CASSYRTAQETQYF. The entire variable domain, with the rest obtained from reference TRBV5-1 and TRBJ2-5, is as follows: KAGVTQTPRYLIKTRGQQVTLSCSPISGHRSVSWYQQTPGQGLQFLFEYFSETQRNKGNFPGRFSGRQFSNSRSEMNVSTLELGDSALYLCASSYRTAQETQYFGPGTRLLVL.

This clonotype showed up just a few times. V usage is TRBV12-3 or TRBV12-4 and J usage is TRBJ1-2, with D unresolved. This CDR3 has 13 amino acids. Trimming shortened V by 3 bases and J by 4 bases, and 9 bases separated the two germline ends. CDR3 sequence: CASSFTRSYGYTF. The CDR3 DNA follows: TGTGCCAGCAGTTTTACGAGAAGCTATGGCTACACCTTC.

This clonotype was picked up a small number of times. This chain connects TRBV7-8 to TRBJ2-3; D gene unclear. Trimming left V 0 bases short and J 1 base short, with 8 bases between. CDR3 size: 15 residues. The germline gives CDR1 SGHVS, CDR2 FQNEAQ. The CDR3 spells CASSLARVGTDTQYF. CDR3 coding DNA: TGTGCCAGCAGCTTAGCGAGAGTAGGCACAGATACGCAGTATTTT.

This clonotype was counted only a few times. J is TRBJ1-2 and V is TRBV2; D unresolved. Trimming removed 2 bases from V and 4 bases from J, with 14 bases in between. CDR1 and CDR2 (germline): SNHLY, FYNNEI. This CDR3 comprises 15 residues. The CDR3 DNA follows: TGTGCCAGCAGTGAATCGAGAGCTCCTTTCTATGGCTACACCTTC. It yields the protein CASSESRAPFYGYTF. The complete variable domain, with remaining parts taken from reference TRBV2 and TRBJ1-2, reads EPEVTQTPSHQVTQMGQEVILRCVPISNHLYFYWYRQILGQKVEFLVSFYNNEISEKSEIFDDQFSVERPDGSNFTLKIRSTKLEDSAMYFCASSESRAPFYGYTFGSGTRLTVV.